In this sample, the clone carrying this T cell receptor (beta chain) turned up once. What it recognizes is unknown. This CDR3 region has 14 residues. Germline V gene sequence: CDR1 SQVTM, CDR2 ANQGSEA. Trimming took 7 bases from V and 7 from J, leaving 19 bases between them. Every bit of the isolated RNA underwent reverse transcription, so sequencing read expressed TCRB transcripts. An average of approximately 4 million reads was obtained for naive, central memory and regulatory T cell samples. The table came from immunoSEQ multiplex PCR; TCRdb's copy has only in-frame clones and leaves some out. In the table there are around 260,000 clones, roughly a quarter of which are singletons. The sample comes from a study of beta chain features in type 1 diabetes. Regarding the study as a whole: In every one of the four CD4+ subsets, TCRB CDR3s were moderately but significantly shorter in Type 1 diabetes patients.

The sequencing sample was made of naive CD4+ T cells from blood. The chain links TRBV29-1 to TRBJ1-4, with a weak D call TRBD1 (6 bases). This TCR came from a woman in her 30s with type 1 diabetes. CDR3 coding DNA: TGCAGCGCCCGACTGGGGGCGGATAGTGAAAAACTGTTTTTT. Translated: CSARLGADSEKLFF.